Detailed here is one T cell receptor beta chain. In this sample, this clonotype turned up many times. What this receptor recognizes is not known. Base qualities were left out, and no much larger clone turns up one base away. The data derive from a study of Graves' ophthalmopathy and Graves' hyperthyroidism (dated 2018 in TCRdb). Regarding the research as a whole: Peripheral blood was collected at initial diagnosis, before any treatment. To explore V-J signatures that separate ophthalmopathy from hyperthyroidism, a discovery set of about 98 patients was enrolled, consisting of 43 with ophthalmopathy and approximately 57 with stable hyperthyroidism. Following sampling, methimazole starting at 30 mg daily was administered to hyperthyroidism patients, and high-dose intravenous methylprednisolone was administered to ophthalmopathy patients. For independent validation, a separate cohort was made up of some 18 hyperthyroidism patients plus 17 patients who later progressed from hyperthyroidism to ophthalmopathy. To tell Graves' ophthalmopathy apart from Graves' hyperthyroidism, and to predict which patients would progress to ophthalmopathy, the study relied on TCR beta repertoire signatures. In roughly 6 hyperthyroidism patients, T-cell repertoires of thyroid tissue and blood were compared. In total, around 140 blood samples were TCR-sequenced: fewer than 50 ophthalmopathy, under 85 hyperthyroidism and around 17 hyperthyroidism-to-ophthalmopathy patients. The roughly 100 discovery patients were divided at random into training and test sets in a 7:3 ratio.

TCR beta CDR3 regions were amplified from RNA transcripts for repertoire sequencing. HTBI primers and the Qiagen OneStep RT-PCR kit were used in a first-round RT-PCR, which was followed by a second-round multiplex PCR, size selection and purification. Libraries were sequenced on an Illumina HiSeq2000 using paired-end 100 bp reads. From the authors' description of their analysis: SOAPnuke was used to process the reads, removing any read that contained adapters or uncalled bases, had a mean Phred below 15, or lacked an exact match to the constant primer or identifier. High-quality paired reads were merged with COPE v1.2.5. Each unique nucleotide sequence was treated as a clonotype, and MiTCR v1.1 was used to align the clonotypes to the IMGT TRB V, D and J references. The analysis was limited to V-J combinations with a frequency above 0.0001, which together covered over 99% of the repertoires. For each V-J combination, a TCR clonal expansion and chaos score was defined as the ratio of F50 clonal expansion to chaos observed in the TCRdist matrix. Welch's t-statistics and random forest were used to narrow the features down to more than 10 V-J combinations, which were then fed into a naive Bayes classifier. The Morisita-Horn index was used to measure how similar the thyroid and blood repertoires were. TCRdb ran its own pipeline on the public reads, namely fastp trimming at Q25 and MiXCR clone calling, and kept in-frame beta chains. Under each unique CDR3 protein, matching rows form one entry showing the most common genes and DNA. The V and J calls shown here were made by TCRdb, not taken from the authors' results. This sample comprises about 400,000 distinct CDR3 sequences, about 16% of them detected only once. The ten largest clones capture 5.5% to 8% of the sample.

For this chain, trimming is 0 bases at the V end and 2 bases at the J end, and the number of junction bases without a gene match is 5. The cysteine opens and the phenylalanine closes a CDR3 of 15 amino acids. Of the read, only the CDR3 DNA is kept; its 45 bases are in frame from base 1. Reading the germline V gene (reference sequence) gives CDR1 DFQATT and CDR2 SNEGSKA. A patient counted as having stable hyperthyroidism if there was no progression to ophthalmopathy within 18 months of follow-up. Patients with hyperthyroidism were aged 18 to 65 years, had been newly diagnosed, and had a disease duration of less than 2 months. Patients with other autoimmune diseases, uncontrolled infections, pregnancy or lactation were excluded. Clinical symptoms, serum thyroxine, TRAb, thyroid ultrasound and orbital computed tomography formed the basis of the diagnosis. Ficoll-Paque density gradient centrifugation was used to isolate PBMCs from 9.5 to 10 ml of fresh peripheral blood. Trizol reagent was used to extract the total RNA, and its quality was then checked on an Agilent 2100 Bioanalyzer.

Findings and caveats that apply to the study as a whole: In validation, the model predicted ophthalmopathy progression with about 64% sensitivity and approximately 72% specificity; some 13 predicted patients were CT-confirmed with GO in a median of approximately six months. Most of the expanded thyroid clonotypes with a frequency above 0.001 were also detected in blood, and it was suggested that the thyroid immune response may be reflected by blood repertoires. In cross-validation, the 13-signature model distinguished ophthalmopathy from stable hyperthyroidism with 85% to 90% sensitivity and about 84% specificity, and in the test set the corresponding values were roughly 80% and 76%. Sample size was not predetermined statistically, and investigators were not blinded to group allocation.

This clonotype was sampled from a woman under 30 with stable Graves' hyperthyroidism. Donor details come from another sample of the same person, matched by shared clones. The sample comprised peripheral blood. The sequence links TRBV20-1 to TRBJ2-5; a stretch of 8 junction bases matches TRBD2. The DNA sequence follows: TGCAGTGCTAGAGATGTAGCGGGGCGGCAAGAGACCCAGTACTTC. The translation is CSARDVAGRQETQYF.